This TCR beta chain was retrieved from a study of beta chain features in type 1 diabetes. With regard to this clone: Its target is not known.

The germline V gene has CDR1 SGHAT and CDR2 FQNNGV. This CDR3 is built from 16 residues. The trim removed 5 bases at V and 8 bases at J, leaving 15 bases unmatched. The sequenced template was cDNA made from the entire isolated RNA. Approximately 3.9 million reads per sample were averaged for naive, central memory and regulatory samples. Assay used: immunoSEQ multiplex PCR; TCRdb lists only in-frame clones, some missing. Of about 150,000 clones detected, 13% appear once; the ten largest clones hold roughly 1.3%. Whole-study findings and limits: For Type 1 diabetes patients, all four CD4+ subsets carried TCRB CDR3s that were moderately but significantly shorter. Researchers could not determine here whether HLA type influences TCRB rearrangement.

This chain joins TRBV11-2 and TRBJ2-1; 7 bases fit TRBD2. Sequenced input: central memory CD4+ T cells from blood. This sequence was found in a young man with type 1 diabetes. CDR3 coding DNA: TGTGCCAGCAGCCCGAGACTAGCTCTCAAGAGCTATGAGCAGTTCTTC. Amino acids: CASSPRLALKSYEQFF.